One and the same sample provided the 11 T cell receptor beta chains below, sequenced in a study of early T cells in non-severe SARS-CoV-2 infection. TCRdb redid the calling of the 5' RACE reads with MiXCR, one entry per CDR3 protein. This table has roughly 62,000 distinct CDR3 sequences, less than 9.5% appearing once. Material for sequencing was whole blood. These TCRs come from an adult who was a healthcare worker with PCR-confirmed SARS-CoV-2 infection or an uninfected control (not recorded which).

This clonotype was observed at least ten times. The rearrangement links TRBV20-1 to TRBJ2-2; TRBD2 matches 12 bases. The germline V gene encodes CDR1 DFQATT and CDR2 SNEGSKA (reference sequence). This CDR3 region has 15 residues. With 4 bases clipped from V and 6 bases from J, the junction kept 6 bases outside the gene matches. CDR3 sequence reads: CSAKGTSGLAGELFF. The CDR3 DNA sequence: TGCAGTGCTAAAGGGACTAGCGGGTTAGCCGGGGAGCTGTTTTTT.

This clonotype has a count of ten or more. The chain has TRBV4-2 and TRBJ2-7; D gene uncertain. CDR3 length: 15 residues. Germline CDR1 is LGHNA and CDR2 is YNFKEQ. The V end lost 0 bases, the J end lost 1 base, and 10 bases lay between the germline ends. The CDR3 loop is CASSQDVLSSYEQYF. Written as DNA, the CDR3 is TGTGCCAGCAGCCAAGATGTTTTGTCTTCCTACGAGCAGTACTTC.

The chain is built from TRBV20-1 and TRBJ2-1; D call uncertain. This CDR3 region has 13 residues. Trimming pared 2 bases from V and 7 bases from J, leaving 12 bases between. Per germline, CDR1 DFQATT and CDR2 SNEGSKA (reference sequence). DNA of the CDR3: TGCAGTGCTAGATCGGGCGCCTGGAATGAGCAGTTCTTC. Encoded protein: CSARSGAWNEQFF.

In DNA form, the CDR3 reads TGTGCCAGCTCACCACAGGTGGGGGGATACGAGCAGTACTTC. It encodes CASSPQVGGYEQYF. The chain couples TRBV18 to TRBJ2-7; weak D call: TRBD2 (6 bases). V was shortened by 1 base and J by 4 bases, with 11 bases between the two germline ends. The germline CDR1 and CDR2 sequences are KGHSH and LQKENI. The CDR3 extends over 14 amino acids.

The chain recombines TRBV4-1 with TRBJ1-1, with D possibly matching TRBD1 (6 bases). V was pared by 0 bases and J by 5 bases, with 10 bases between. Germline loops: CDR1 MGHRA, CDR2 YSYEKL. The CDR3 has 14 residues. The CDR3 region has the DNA TGCGCCAGCAGCCAAGAAACAGGGAATACTGAAGCTTTCTTT. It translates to CASSQETGNTEAFF.

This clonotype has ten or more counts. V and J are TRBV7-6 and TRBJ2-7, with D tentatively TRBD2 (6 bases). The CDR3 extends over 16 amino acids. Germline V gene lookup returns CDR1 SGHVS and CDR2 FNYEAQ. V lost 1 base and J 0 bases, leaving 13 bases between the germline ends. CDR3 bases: TGTGCCAGCAGCTTAGGGGCGGGATCATTCTCCTACGAGCAGTACTTC. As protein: CASSLGAGSFSYEQYF. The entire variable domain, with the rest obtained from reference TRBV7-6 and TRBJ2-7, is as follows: GAGVSQSPRYKVTKRGQDVALRCDPISGHVSLYWYRQALGQGPEFLTYFNYEAQQDKSGLPNDRFSAERPEGSISTLTIQRTEQRDSAMYRCASSLGAGSFSYEQYFGPGTRLTVT.

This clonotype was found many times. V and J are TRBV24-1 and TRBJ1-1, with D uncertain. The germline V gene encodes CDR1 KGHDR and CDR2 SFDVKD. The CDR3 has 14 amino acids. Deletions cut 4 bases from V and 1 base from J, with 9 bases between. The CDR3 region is CATSDTPPNTEAFF. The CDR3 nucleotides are TGTGCCACCAGTGACACGCCTCCGAACACTGAAGCTTTCTTT.

CDR3 residues: CASSKETGAGELFF. CDR3 bases: TGTGCCAGCAGTAAAGAGACAGGGGCCGGGGAGCTGTTTTTT. V is TRBV25-1 and J is TRBJ2-2; TRBD1 aligns across 8 bases. CDR1 and CDR2 from the germline V gene are MGHDK and SYGVNS. The junction had 5 bases not matched to a gene; V was cut back by 5 bases and J by 6 bases. CDR3 length: 14 residues.

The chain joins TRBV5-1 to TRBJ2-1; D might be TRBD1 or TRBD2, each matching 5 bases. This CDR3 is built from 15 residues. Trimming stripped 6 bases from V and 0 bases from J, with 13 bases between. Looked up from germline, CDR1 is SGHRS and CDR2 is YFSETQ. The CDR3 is CASIRDEGSYNEQFF. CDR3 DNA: TGCGCCAGCATCCGGGACGAGGGCTCCTACAATGAGCAGTTCTTC.

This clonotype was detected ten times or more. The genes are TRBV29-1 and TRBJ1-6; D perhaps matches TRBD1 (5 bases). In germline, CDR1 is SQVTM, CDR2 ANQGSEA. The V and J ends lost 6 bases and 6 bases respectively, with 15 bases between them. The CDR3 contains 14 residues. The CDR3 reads CSVTWGMSNSPLHF. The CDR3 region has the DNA TGCAGCGTAACTTGGGGCATGAGTAATTCACCCCTCCACTTT.

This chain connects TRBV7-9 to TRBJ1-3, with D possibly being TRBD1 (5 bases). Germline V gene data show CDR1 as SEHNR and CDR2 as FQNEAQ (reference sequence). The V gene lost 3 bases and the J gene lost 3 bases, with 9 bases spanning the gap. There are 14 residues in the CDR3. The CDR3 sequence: CASSFGAVGNTIYF. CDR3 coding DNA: TGTGCCAGCAGCTTTGGGGCGGTTGGAAACACCATATATTTT.